This paragraph covers one T cell receptor beta chain sequence. Its antigen is as yet unknown. This sample was included in a study of Graves' ophthalmopathy and Graves' hyperthyroidism. Study overall: Hyperthyroidism qualified as stable when ophthalmopathy did not develop within 18 months of follow-up. Broader study findings: With just under 90% sensitivity and over 65% specificity, a 13-signature model separated ophthalmopathy from stable hyperthyroidism.

Thyroid ultrasound, orbital computed tomography, TRAb, serum thyroxine and clinical symptoms formed the basis of diagnosis. RNA transcripts provided the template for amplifying TCR beta CDR3 regions. First-round RT-PCR relied on HTBI primers, and a second-round multiplex PCR came next. MiXCR, run by TCRdb on the multiplex PCR reads, gives a single entry per CDR3 protein. The sample contains more than 1,000,000 distinct CDR3 sequences, less than 45% of which appear only once. Germline CDR1 LNHNV, CDR2 YYDKDF (reference sequence). Trimming took 3 bases from V and 6 from J, leaving 9 bases between them. There are 13 residues in the CDR3.

The chain recombines TRBV15 with TRBJ1-5; possible D gene TRBD1, 6 bases. The sequenced material came from peripheral blood or thyroid tissue (not recorded which). This clonotype was sampled from an adult man with Graves' hyperthyroidism. CDR3 coding DNA: TGTGCCACCAGCAGGACAGGATCTCAGCCCCAGCATTTT. Protein product: CATSRTGSQPQHF.